The rows below give T cell receptor beta chains drawn from one sample of a study of early T cells in non-severe SARS-CoV-2 infection. TCRdb reprocessed the 5' RACE reads via MiXCR and lists one record per CDR3 protein. The sample carries around 35,000 distinct CDR3 sequences, about 5.3% recorded once. What was sequenced was whole blood. These receptors all come from an adult who was a healthcare worker with PCR-confirmed SARS-CoV-2 infection or an uninfected control (not recorded which). The CDR3 runs from the conserved cysteine through the conserved F or W. The D gene is left open where the match is weak. The size field is filled for only some rows; it gives once, few, many or a size class.

abundance: NA
v_gene: TRBV7-2
d_gene: NA
j_gene: TRBJ2-7
CDR3nt: TGTGCCAGCAGCTTAGGGGGGACCGTCTACGAGCAGTACTTC
CDR3aa: CASSLGGTVYEQYF

abundance: many
v_gene: TRBV14
d_gene: NA
j_gene: TRBJ2-3
CDR3nt: TGTGCCAGCAGCCAAGACCGACTGGGTACGCAGTATTTT
CDR3aa: CASSQDRLGTQYF

abundance: NA
v_gene: TRBV7-2
d_gene: TRBD2
j_gene: TRBJ2-1
CDR3nt: TGTGCCAGCAGCCGAGGGACTAGCGGGGGGGCCGGTGAGCAGTTCTTC
CDR3aa: CASSRGTSGGAGEQFF

abundance: many
v_gene: TRBV5-1
d_gene: TRBD2
j_gene: TRBJ2-3
CDR3nt: TGCGCCAGCAGCTTCACTAGCGGGACCGATACGCAGTATTTT
CDR3aa: CASSFTSGTDTQYF

abundance: few
v_gene: TRBV3-1
d_gene: NA
j_gene: TRBJ2-2
CDR3nt: TGTGCCAGCAGCCAAGAACGGGGCTGGGGGCGCCGGGAGCTGTTTTTT
CDR3aa: CASSQERGWGRRELFF

abundance: many
v_gene: TRBV12-3/TRBV12-4
d_gene: NA
j_gene: TRBJ1-5
CDR3nt: TGTGCCAGCAGTTTAGGCCCCTCGTCCCAGCATTTT
CDR3aa: CASSLGPSSQHF

abundance: many
v_gene: TRBV7-2
d_gene: NA
j_gene: TRBJ1-2
CDR3nt: TGTGCCAGCAGCTTAGGGAGCCGGGACATGGCCTATGGCTACACCTTC
CDR3aa: CASSLGSRDMAYGYTF

abundance: many
v_gene: TRBV7-2
d_gene: TRBD1
j_gene: TRBJ2-5
CDR3nt: TGTGCCAGCAGCTTACTAACAGGGGGAGGCGAGACCCAGTACTTC
CDR3aa: CASSLLTGGGETQYF

abundance: NA
v_gene: TRBV21-1
d_gene: NA
j_gene: TRBJ2-5
CDR3nt: TGTGCCAGCAGCGACTCGGACAGGGGGCAGGAGACCCAGTACTTC
CDR3aa: CASSDSDRGQETQYF

abundance: many
v_gene: TRBV20-1
d_gene: NA
j_gene: TRBJ1-3
CDR3nt: TGCAGTGCTAGAGAGGTCTCTGGAAACACCATATATTTT
CDR3aa: CSAREVSGNTIYF

abundance: many
v_gene: TRBV5-1
d_gene: TRBD1
j_gene: TRBJ2-3
CDR3nt: TGCGCCAGCAGCCCAGGACAGGTTCGGGATACGCAGTATTTT
CDR3aa: CASSPGQVRDTQYF

abundance: many
v_gene: TRBV20-1
d_gene: TRBD1
j_gene: TRBJ1-2
CDR3nt: TGCAGTGCTTCCCCCTCTTCGACAGGGGACTATGGCTACACCTTC
CDR3aa: CSASPSSTGDYGYTF

abundance: many
v_gene: TRBV5-1
d_gene: TRBD1
j_gene: TRBJ2-1
CDR3nt: TGCGCCAGCAGCTCAGACGGGACAGGGGGCATCGATGAGCAGTTCTTC
CDR3aa: CASSSDGTGGIDEQFF

abundance: few
v_gene: TRBV18
d_gene: TRBD2
j_gene: TRBJ2-1
CDR3nt: TGTGCCAGCTCACCCCAGACTAGCGTGAATGAGCAGTTCTTC
CDR3aa: CASSPQTSVNEQFF

abundance: many
v_gene: TRBV5-1
d_gene: TRBD1
j_gene: TRBJ1-1
CDR3nt: TGCGCCAGCAGCCCGGGACAGGGGATGATGAACACTGAAGCTTTCTTT
CDR3aa: CASSPGQGMMNTEAFF

abundance: many
v_gene: TRBV7-9
d_gene: TRBD2
j_gene: TRBJ2-1
CDR3nt: TGTGCCAGCAGCTCGGGACTAGCGATCAATGAGCAGTTCTTC
CDR3aa: CASSSGLAINEQFF

abundance: NA
v_gene: TRBV29-1
d_gene: TRBD2
j_gene: TRBJ2-5
CDR3nt: TGCAGCGTTCGGCGGGGGGGCTCAGAGACCCAGTACTTC
CDR3aa: CSVRRGGSETQYF

abundance: many
v_gene: TRBV2
d_gene: NA
j_gene: TRBJ1-1
CDR3nt: TGTGCCAGCAGTGAACAGGGTCCTGTGAACACTGAAGCTTTCTTT
CDR3aa: CASSEQGPVNTEAFF

abundance: many
v_gene: TRBV5-8
d_gene: NA
j_gene: TRBJ2-6
CDR3nt: TGTGCCAGCACCCCTGGTCGGAGCTCTGGGGCCAACGTCCTGACTTTC
CDR3aa: CASTPGRSSGANVLTF

abundance: many
v_gene: TRBV10-3
d_gene: NA
j_gene: TRBJ2-7
CDR3nt: TGTGCCATCAGTGAGCGGGTAGGCGAGCAGTACTTC
CDR3aa: CAISERVGEQYF

abundance: many
v_gene: TRBV30
d_gene: TRBD2
j_gene: TRBJ2-3
CDR3nt: TGTGCCTGGAGCGCTAGCGGTACCACAGATACGCAGTATTTT
CDR3aa: CAWSASGTTDTQYF

abundance: few
v_gene: TRBV6-1
d_gene: NA
j_gene: TRBJ2-3
CDR3nt: TGTGCCAGCAGCCCGACAGAGGCAGATACGCAGTATTTT
CDR3aa: CASSPTEADTQYF

abundance: many
v_gene: TRBV10-3
d_gene: NA
j_gene: TRBJ2-5
CDR3nt: TGTGCCATCAGTGATAGGGGACTTCAAGAGACCCAGTACTTC
CDR3aa: CAISDRGLQETQYF

abundance: many
v_gene: TRBV7-6
d_gene: NA
j_gene: TRBJ1-1
CDR3nt: TGTGCCAGCAGCTTGGGGGAAGGCAGCACTGAAGCTTTCTTT
CDR3aa: CASSLGEGSTEAFF

abundance: NA
v_gene: TRBV7-7
d_gene: NA
j_gene: TRBJ2-1
CDR3nt: TGTGCTAGCAGCTTAGCATTAGGGGAACCCGACAATGAGCAGTTCTTC
CDR3aa: CASSLALGEPDNEQFF

abundance: many
v_gene: TRBV3-1
d_gene: TRBD2
j_gene: TRBJ2-7
CDR3nt: TGTGCCAGCAGCCAAGACAGCGGGAGCAGGTACGAGCAGTACTTC
CDR3aa: CASSQDSGSRYEQYF

abundance: many
v_gene: TRBV15
d_gene: NA
j_gene: TRBJ1-1
CDR3nt: TGTGCCACCAGCAGAGAACGACAGCCCGGGGCTTTCTTT
CDR3aa: CATSRERQPGAFF

abundance: few
v_gene: TRBV9
d_gene: NA
j_gene: TRBJ2-3
CDR3nt: TGTGCCAGCAGCAGTCCTCTGAGCTATAGCACAGATACGCAGTATTTT
CDR3aa: CASSSPLSYSTDTQYF

abundance: NA
v_gene: TRBV6-6
d_gene: NA
j_gene: TRBJ2-1
CDR3nt: TGTGCCAGCAGTTACCCTTTCGGTTACTACCCCCATGAGCAGTTCTTC
CDR3aa: CASSYPFGYYPHEQFF